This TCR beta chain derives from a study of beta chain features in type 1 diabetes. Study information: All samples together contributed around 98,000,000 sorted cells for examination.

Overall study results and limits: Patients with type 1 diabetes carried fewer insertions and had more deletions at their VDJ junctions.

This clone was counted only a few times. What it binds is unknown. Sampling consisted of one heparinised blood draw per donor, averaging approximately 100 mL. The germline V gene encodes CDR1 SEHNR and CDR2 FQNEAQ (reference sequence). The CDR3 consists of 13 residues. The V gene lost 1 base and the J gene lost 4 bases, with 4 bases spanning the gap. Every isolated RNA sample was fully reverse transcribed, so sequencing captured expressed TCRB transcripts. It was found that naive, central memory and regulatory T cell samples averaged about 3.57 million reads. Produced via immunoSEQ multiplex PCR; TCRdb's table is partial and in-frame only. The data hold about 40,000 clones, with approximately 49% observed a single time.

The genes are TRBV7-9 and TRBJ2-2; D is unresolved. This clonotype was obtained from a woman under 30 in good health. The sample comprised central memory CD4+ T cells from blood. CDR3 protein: CASSLVLTGELFF. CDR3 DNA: TGTGCCAGCAGCTTAGTTCTCACCGGGGAGCTGTTTTTT.